The T cell receptor beta chain under discussion was sequenced for a study of T cells in Graves' hyperthyroidism and ophthalmopathy. This clonotype was seen ten or more times. The CDR3 covers 20 residues. The junction had 23 bases not matched to a gene; V was cut back by 6 bases and J by 5 bases. Germline V lookup: CDR1 SNHLY, CDR2 FYNNEI. RNA transcripts were the template for amplifying TCR beta CDR3 regions. HTBI primers drove first-round RT-PCR of the TCR CDR3. TCRdb analysed the multiplex PCR reads with MiXCR anew, one entry per CDR3 protein. The sample has 550,000 to 700,000 distinct CDR3 sequences, roughly 14% seen once. Ophthalmopathy patients had Clinical Activity Score at least 3, NOSPECS grade at least 4, duration under 3 months. The PBMCs studied were ones that came from roughly 9.4 ml fresh peripheral blood.

The sequence was obtained from a middle-aged woman with Graves' ophthalmopathy. The V and J genes are TRBV2 and TRBJ2-5, with 11 bases that match TRBD2. Input material: blood. CDR3 sequence reads: CASSTLAGEGDWGVRETQYF. The CDR3 DNA sequence: TGTGCCAGCAGCACACTAGCGGGAGAGGGGGACTGGGGGGTCAGGGAGACCCAGTACTTC.